This T cell receptor (beta chain) appears in the sequencing data of a study of blood T cells in healthy people across ages. Broader study findings: Age showed a roughly linear inverse relationship with TCR beta diversity per million T cells.

As to this clonotype: Its target is not known.

A second about 6 to 12 cycle PCR used barcoded and J-beta primers. TCRdb independently ran MiXCR on the 5' RACE reads; one entry per CDR3 protein. The table records about 580,000 distinct CDR3 sequences, 45% to 55% of them present only once. This CDR3 has 14 residues. Germline CDR1 reads GTSNPN; CDR2 reads SVGIG (reference sequence). With 7 bases removed from V and 0 bases from J, the gap between germline ends came to 10 bases. The chain recombines TRBV30 with TRBJ2-6, with D possibly TRBD1 on 6 matching bases. Sequencing was done on a sample of blood. The TCR sequence derives from a man older than 75 in good health. The CDR3 region has the DNA TGTGCCTCACAGACAGGCTCTGGGGCCAACGTCCTGACTTTC. Translation: CASQTGSGANVLTF.